These T cell receptor beta chains were read from a single sample in a study of CD8+ T cells in alopecia areata. Generated by immunoSEQ multiplex PCR, the TCRdb table keeps only in-frame clones and is missing some. Here the sample spans roughly 170,000 clones, 50% to 70% being singletons. Sequenced here: CD4+ T cells sorted from blood, sampled at week 0. These receptors all come from a human donor with alopecia areata. The CDR3 runs from the conserved cysteine through the conserved F or W. A D gene is named only where the DNA matches it firmly. Size tells how often a clone was seen (once, few, many) or the class of an expanded clone, and some rows leave it out.

D	V	J	size	DNA	CDR3
TRBD1	TRBV30	TRBJ1-2	once	TGTGCCTGGAGTGCAAACCTCCGGGACAGGGGTTGGTTTAACTATGGCTACACCTTC	CAWSANLRDRGWFNYGYTF
NA	TRBV7-2	TRBJ1-2	NA	TGTGCCAGCAGCCCCCCCAGGGGAGGGTATGGTGGCTACACCTTC	CASSPPRGGYGGYTF
NA	TRBV6-5	TRBJ1-1	NA	TGTGCCAGCACTCGTCCCGGGGGTGGCACTGAAGCTTTCTTT	CASTRPGGGTEAFF
NA	TRBV30	TRBJ2-5	NA	TGTGCCTGGAGTGTACCGGGACTCCACCTTCAAGAGACCCAGTACTTC	CAWSVPGLHLQETQYF
NA	TRBV29-1	TRBJ1-1	NA	TGCAGCGCGAGGGGGGGGCAGTCTGAAGCTTTCTTT	CSARGGQSEAFF
NA	TRBV12-5	TRBJ1-5	NA	TGTGCAGGGGGGGTGGATAGCAATCAGCCCCAGCATTTT	CAGGVDSNQPQHF
TRBD1	TRBV29-1	TRBJ1-1	NA	TGCAGCGTAGCGGACAGGGGGCGTTTGAACACTGAAGCTTTCTTT	CSVADRGRLNTEAFF
TRBD2	TRBV2	TRBJ2-3	NA	TGTGCCAGCAGTGAAGAGCGGGGGGGCCGGGCAGATACGCAGTATTTT	CASSEERGGRADTQYF
NA	TRBV15	TRBJ1-5	NA	TGTGCCACCAGCAGAGATCTGAATCAGCCCCAGCATTTT	CATSRDLNQPQHF
NA	TRBV30	TRBJ1-6	NA	TGTGCCTGGAGTGTACTCGCGGGTTCCGGTCCACCCCTCCACTTT	CAWSVLAGSGPPLHF
NA	TRBV2	TRBJ1-2	NA	TGTGCCAGCATCTATGTGGGGGATGGCTACACCTTC	CASIYVGDGYTF
NA	TRBV10-3	TRBJ1-3	NA	TGTGCCTCCCGCCCCGGGGACTCTGGAAACACCATATATTTT	CASRPGDSGNTIYF
NA	TRBV28	TRBJ2-5	NA	TGTGCCAGCAACTCCAACAGGGTTGAGACCCAGTACTTC	CASNSNRVETQYF
TRBD1	TRBV30	TRBJ1-6	NA	TGTGCCTGGTTGGGACAGGGGCTTCGGCGATCACCCCTCCACTTT	CAWLGQGLRRSPLHF
NA	TRBV29-1	TRBJ2-7	once	TGCAGCGTTGCGACAGTCGTCTCCTACGAGCAGTACTTC	CSVATVVSYEQYF
NA	TRBV11-2	TRBJ1-1	NA	TGTGCCAGCAGCTTGCGCGAGAACACTGAAGCTTTCTTT	CASSLRENTEAFF
NA	TRBV11-2	TRBJ1-4	NA	TGTGCCAGCAGCTTAGGTCCGAATGAAAAACTGTTTTTT	CASSLGPNEKLFF
NA	TRBV30	TRBJ2-2	NA	TGTGCCTGGAGTGTACCAGGGTACCCCGGGGAGCTGTTTTTT	CAWSVPGYPGELFF
NA	TRBV29-1	TRBJ2-7	NA	TGCAGCGTTGTTTTCGAGTACGAGCAGTACTTC	CSVVFEYEQYF
NA	TRBV30	TRBJ1-2	NA	TGTGCCTGGAGTAACGTGTACTATGGCTACACCTTC	CAWSNVYYGYTF
NA	TRBV10-3	TRBJ1-5	NA	TGTGCCATCAGCCAGGACCTCGGCAATCAGCCCCAGCATTTT	CAISQDLGNQPQHF
TRBD1	TRBV29-1	TRBJ1-6	NA	TGCAGCGTGAGAATAGGACAGGGCTGGAATTCACCCCTCCACTTT	CSVRIGQGWNSPLHF
NA	TRBV15	TRBJ1-5	NA	TGTGCCACCAGCGGAGGGGCGCGCAATCAGCCCCAGCATTTT	CATSGGARNQPQHF
NA	TRBV2	TRBJ2-7	NA	TGTGCCAGCAGCCGGGACGGAACCTACGAGCAGTACTTC	CASSRDGTYEQYF
TRBD1	TRBV30	TRBJ1-5	NA	TGTGCCTGGAGTGTAGGGACAGGGCGTCAGCCCCAGCATTTT	CAWSVGTGRQPQHF
NA	TRBV15	TRBJ1-2	NA	TGTGCCACCAGCAGAGTCCGGGAAGACTATGGCTACACCTTC	CATSRVREDYGYTF
TRBD2	TRBV11-2	TRBJ2-3	NA	TGTGCCAGCAGCCCTTCTAGCGGGGGGGCCGGGGATACGCAGTATTTT	CASSPSSGGAGDTQYF
NA	TRBV5-1	TRBJ2-2	few	TGCGCCAGCAGCTCCGGGACCTACACCGGGGAGCTGTTTTTT	CASSSGTYTGELFF
NA	TRBV7-6	TRBJ2-3	once	TGTGCCAGCAGCATTCTCAACACAGATACGCAGTATTTT	CASSILNTDTQYF
NA	TRBV5-1	TRBJ1-1	NA	TGCGCCAGCAGCACCGGGACAAAGAGTGAAGCTTTCTTT	CASSTGTKSEAFF
NA	TRBV6-1	TRBJ1-1	NA	TGTGCCAGCAGTGAGCAGGGACTGGCTGAAGCTTTCTTT	CASSEQGLAEAFF
TRBD2	TRBV15	TRBJ2-2	NA	TGTGCCACCAGCGAAGCGGGGAACGTCGGGGAGCTGTTTTTT	CATSEAGNVGELFF
NA	TRBV10-1	TRBJ2-2	NA	TGCGCCAGCAGTTTCACAGCGTCCGGGGAGCTGTTTTTT	CASSFTASGELFF
NA	TRBV30	TRBJ1-2	NA	TGTGCCTGGAGTGTACATCGGGCGGTTGGCTACACCTTC	CAWSVHRAVGYTF
NA	TRBV5-1	TRBJ2-7	few	TGCGCCAGCAGCGGCGACAGATCACAGTACTTC	CASSGDRSQYF
NA	TRBV7-8	TRBJ1-2	NA	TGTGCCAGCAGCTTAGACTCCAGATCTAACTATGGCTACACCTTC	CASSLDSRSNYGYTF
NA	TRBV5-1	TRBJ2-5	NA	TGCGCCAGCAGCTTGGAAGGGCGGGAGACCCAGTACTTC	CASSLEGRETQYF
NA	TRBV30	TRBJ1-5	few	TGTGCCTGGAGTGTTGGCAATCAGCCCCAGCATTTT	CAWSVGNQPQHF
NA	TRBV4-2	TRBJ2-6	NA	TGTGCCAGCAGCCAAGTAGAGAGGATGGGGGCCAACGTCCTGACTTTC	CASSQVERMGANVLTF